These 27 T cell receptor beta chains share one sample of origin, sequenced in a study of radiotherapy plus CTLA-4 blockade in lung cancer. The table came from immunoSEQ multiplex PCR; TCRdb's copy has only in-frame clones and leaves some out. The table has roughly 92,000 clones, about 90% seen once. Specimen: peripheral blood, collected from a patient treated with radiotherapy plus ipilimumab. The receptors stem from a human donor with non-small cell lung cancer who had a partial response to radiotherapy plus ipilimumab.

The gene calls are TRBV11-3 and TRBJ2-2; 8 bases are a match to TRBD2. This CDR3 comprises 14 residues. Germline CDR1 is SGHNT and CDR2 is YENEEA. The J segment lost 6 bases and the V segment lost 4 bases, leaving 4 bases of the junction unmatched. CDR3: CASSSTSGSGELFF. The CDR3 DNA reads TGTGCCAGCAGCTCCACTAGCGGATCCGGGGAGCTGTTTTTT.

The DNA of the CDR3 is TGTGCCTCCGGCCTCGACAGTGCTTCAACTAATGAAAAACTGTTTTTT. This gives the protein CASGLDSASTNEKLFF. J is TRBJ1-4 and V is TRBV6-6; TRBD1 might be the D (5 bases). CDR1 is MNHNY, CDR2 SVGAGI, per germline (reference sequence). This CDR3 spans 16 amino acids. The ends were cut back, 11 bases at V and 0 bases at J, with 19 bases in the middle.

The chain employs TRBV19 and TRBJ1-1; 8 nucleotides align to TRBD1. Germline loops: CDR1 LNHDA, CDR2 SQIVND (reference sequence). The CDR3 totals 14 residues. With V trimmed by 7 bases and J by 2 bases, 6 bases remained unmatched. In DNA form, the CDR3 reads TGTGCCAGTACCCCCCAGGGGGCCAACACTGAAGCTTTCTTT. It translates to CASTPQGANTEAFF.

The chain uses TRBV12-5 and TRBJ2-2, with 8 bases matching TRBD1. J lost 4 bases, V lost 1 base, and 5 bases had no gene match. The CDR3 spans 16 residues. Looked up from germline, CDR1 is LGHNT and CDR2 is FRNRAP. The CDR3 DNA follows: TGTGCTAGTGGTTTGGGTCAGGGGGCCGGCACCGGGGAGCTGTTTTTT. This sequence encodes CASGLGQGAGTGELFF.

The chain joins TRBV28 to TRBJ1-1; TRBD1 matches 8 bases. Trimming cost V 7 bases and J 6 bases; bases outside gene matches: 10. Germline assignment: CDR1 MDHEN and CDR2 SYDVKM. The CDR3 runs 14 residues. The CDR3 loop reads CASKTGEVIAEAFF. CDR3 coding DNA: TGTGCCAGCAAGACAGGGGAGGTGATCGCTGAAGCTTTCTTT.

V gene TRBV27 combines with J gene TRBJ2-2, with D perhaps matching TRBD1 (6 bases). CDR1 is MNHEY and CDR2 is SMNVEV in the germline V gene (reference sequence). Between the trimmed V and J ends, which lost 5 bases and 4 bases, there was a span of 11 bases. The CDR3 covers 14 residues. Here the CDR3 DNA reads TGTGCCAGCAGTATAAACAGGGTCACCGGGGAGCTGTTTTTT. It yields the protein CASSINRVTGELFF.

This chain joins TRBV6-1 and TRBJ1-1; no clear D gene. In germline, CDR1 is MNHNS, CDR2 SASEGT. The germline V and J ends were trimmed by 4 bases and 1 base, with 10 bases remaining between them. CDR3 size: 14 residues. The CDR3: CASSAGNTNTEAFF. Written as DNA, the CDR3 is TGTGCCAGCAGTGCAGGCAACACGAACACTGAAGCTTTCTTT.

The chain's CDR3 is CASSPVATNTEAFF. The CDR3, as DNA: TGTGCCAGCTCACCTGTAGCTACCAACACTGAAGCTTTCTTT. J is TRBJ1-1 and V is TRBV18; D unresolved. Per the germline V gene, CDR1 is KGHSH and CDR2 is LQKENI. V dropped 3 bases and J dropped 2 bases, with 10 bases sitting between them. The CDR3 loop spans 14 amino acids. Full variable domain (missing parts from reference TRBV18 and TRBJ1-1): NAGVMQNPRHLVRRRGQEARLRCSPMKGHSHVYWYRQLPEEGLKFMVYLQKENIIDESGMPKERFSAEFPKEGPSILRIQQVVRGDSAAYFCASSPVATNTEAFFGQGTRLTVV.

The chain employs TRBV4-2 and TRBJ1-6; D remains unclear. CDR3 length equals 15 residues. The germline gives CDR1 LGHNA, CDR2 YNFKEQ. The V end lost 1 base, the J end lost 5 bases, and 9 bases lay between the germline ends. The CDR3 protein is CASSQVHPDNSPLHF. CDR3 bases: TGTGCCAGCAGCCAAGTACACCCAGATAATTCACCCCTCCACTTT.

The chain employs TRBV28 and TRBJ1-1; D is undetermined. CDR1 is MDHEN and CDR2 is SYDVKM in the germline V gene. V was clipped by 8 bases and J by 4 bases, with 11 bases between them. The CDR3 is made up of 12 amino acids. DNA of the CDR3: TGTGCCAGCGGCGGAGTTAGCACTGAAGCTTTCTTT. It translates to CASGGVSTEAFF. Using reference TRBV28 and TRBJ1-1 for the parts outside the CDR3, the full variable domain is DVKVTQSSRYLVKRTGEKVFLECVQDMDHENMFWYRQDPGLGLRLIYFSYDVKMKEKGDIPEGYSVSREKKERFSLILESASTNQTSMYLCASGGVSTEAFFGQGTRLTVV.

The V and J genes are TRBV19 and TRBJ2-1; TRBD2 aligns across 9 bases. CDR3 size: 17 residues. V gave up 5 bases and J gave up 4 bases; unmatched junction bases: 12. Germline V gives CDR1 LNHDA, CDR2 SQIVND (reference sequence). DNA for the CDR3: TGTGCCAGTAGTGCTTCGATCACTAGCGGGCCTTACAATGAGCAGTTCTTC. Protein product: CASSASITSGPYNEQFF.

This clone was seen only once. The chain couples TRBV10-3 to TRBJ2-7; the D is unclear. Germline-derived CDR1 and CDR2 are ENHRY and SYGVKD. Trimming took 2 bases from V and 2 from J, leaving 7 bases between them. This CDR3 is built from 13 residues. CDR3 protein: CAISEGSPYEQYF. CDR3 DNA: TGTGCCATCAGTGAGGGCTCCCCCTACGAGCAGTACTTC.

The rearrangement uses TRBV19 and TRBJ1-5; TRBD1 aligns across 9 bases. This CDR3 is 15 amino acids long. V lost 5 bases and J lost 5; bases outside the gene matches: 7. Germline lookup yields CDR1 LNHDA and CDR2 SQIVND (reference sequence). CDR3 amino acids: CASSPGTGSYQPQHF. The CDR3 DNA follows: TGTGCCAGTAGTCCCGGGACAGGGTCTTATCAGCCCCAGCATTTT.

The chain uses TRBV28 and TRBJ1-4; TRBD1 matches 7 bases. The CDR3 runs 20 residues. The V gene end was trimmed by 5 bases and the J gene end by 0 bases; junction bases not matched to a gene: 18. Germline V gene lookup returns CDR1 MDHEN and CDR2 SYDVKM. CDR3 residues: CASSPDRDRSSLATNEKLFF. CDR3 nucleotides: TGTGCCAGCAGTCCCGACCGGGACAGAAGTTCCCTTGCAACTAATGAAAAACTGTTTTTT.

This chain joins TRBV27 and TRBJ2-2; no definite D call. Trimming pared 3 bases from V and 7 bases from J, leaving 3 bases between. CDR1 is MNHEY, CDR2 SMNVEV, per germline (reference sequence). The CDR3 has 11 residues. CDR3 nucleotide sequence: TGTGCCAGCAGTTTCAACGGGGAGCTGTTTTTT. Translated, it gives CASSFNGELFF.

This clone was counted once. Here the CDR3 DNA reads TGTGCCTGGAGTGTATTAGCGGGAGGAGAGACCCAGTACTTC. It specifies CAWSVLAGGETQYF. The V gene is TRBV30, the J gene TRBJ2-5; 10 bases match TRBD2. V was clipped by 0 bases and J by 4 bases; unmatched bases: 2. Looked up from germline, CDR1 is GTSNPN and CDR2 is SVGIG (reference sequence). This CDR3 has 14 amino acids.

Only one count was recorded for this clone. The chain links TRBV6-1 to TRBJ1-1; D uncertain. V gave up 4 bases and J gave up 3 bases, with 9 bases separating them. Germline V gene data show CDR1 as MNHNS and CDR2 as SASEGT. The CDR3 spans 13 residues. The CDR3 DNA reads TGTGCCAGCAGTGGTCAAACTCACACTGAAGCTTTCTTT. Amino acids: CASSGQTHTEAFF.

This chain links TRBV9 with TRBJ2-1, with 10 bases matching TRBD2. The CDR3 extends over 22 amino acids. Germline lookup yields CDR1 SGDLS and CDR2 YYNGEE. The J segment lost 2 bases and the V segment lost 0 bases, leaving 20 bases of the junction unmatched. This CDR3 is CASSVEGGEPAGGPYPYNEQFF. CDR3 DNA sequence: TGTGCCAGCAGCGTAGAAGGAGGGGAGCCAGCGGGAGGGCCGTATCCCTACAATGAGCAGTTCTTC.

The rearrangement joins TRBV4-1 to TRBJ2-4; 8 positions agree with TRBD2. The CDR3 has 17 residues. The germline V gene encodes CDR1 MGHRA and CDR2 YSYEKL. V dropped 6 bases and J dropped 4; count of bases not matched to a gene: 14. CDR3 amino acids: CASRLTDAGTRKNIQYF. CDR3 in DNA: TGCGCCAGCAGACTTACAGACGCCGGGACTAGGAAAAACATTCAGTACTTC.

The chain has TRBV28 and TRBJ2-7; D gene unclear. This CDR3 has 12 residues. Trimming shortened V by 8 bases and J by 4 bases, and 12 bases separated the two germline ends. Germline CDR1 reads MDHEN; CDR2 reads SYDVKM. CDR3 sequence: CASLDNRYEQYF. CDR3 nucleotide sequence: TGTGCCAGCCTGGATAACAGATACGAGCAGTACTTC.

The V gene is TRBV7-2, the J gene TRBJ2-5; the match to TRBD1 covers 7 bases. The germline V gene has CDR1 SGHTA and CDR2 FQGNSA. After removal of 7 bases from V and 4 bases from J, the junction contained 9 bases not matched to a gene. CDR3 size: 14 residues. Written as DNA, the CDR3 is TGTGCCAGCACCCCTAGGACAGGACCAGAGACCCAGTACTTC. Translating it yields CASTPRTGPETQYF.

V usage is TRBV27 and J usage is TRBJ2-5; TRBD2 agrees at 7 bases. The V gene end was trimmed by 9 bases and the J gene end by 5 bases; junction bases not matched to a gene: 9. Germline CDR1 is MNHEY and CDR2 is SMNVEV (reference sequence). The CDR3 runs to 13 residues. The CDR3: CASSGGSRETQYF. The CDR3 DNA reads TGTGCCAGTTCCGGGGGGTCACGGGAGACCCAGTACTTC.

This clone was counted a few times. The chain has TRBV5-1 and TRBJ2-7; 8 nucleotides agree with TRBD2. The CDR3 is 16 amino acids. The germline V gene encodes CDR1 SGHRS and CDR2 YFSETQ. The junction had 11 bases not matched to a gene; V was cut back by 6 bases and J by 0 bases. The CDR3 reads CASNLTGTSSSYEQYV. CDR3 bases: TGCGCCAGCAACCTCACCGGGACTAGTAGCTCCTACGAGCAGTACGTC.

This CDR3 is CASTSRGVGETQYF. The CDR3 bases are TGTGCCAGCACATCGCGGGGGGTAGGGGAGACCCAGTACTTC. This chain joins TRBV6-6 and TRBJ2-5, with 8 bases fitting TRBD2. CDR3 size: 14 residues. Germline V gene data show CDR1 as MNHNY and CDR2 as SVGAGI (reference sequence). With 7 bases clipped from V and 5 bases from J, the junction kept 9 bases outside the gene matches.

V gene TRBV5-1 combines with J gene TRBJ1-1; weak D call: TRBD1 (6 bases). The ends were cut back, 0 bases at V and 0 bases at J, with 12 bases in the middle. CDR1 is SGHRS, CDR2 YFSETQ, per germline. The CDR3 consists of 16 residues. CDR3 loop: CASSLDPQGLNTEAFF. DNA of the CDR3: TGCGCCAGCAGCTTGGACCCACAGGGTTTGAACACTGAAGCTTTCTTT.

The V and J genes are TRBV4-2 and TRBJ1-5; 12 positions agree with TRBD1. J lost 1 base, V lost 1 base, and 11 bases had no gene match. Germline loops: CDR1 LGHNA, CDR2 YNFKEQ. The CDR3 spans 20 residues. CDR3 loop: CASSQGGTGGLLLSNQPQHF. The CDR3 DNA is TGTGCCAGCAGCCAAGGGGGGACAGGGGGCCTCCTCTTAAGCAATCAGCCCCAGCATTTT.

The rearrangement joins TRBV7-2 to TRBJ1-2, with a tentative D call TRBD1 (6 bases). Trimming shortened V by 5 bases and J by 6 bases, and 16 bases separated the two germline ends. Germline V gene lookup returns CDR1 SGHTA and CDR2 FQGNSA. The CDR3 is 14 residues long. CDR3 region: CASSTRWAGDGYTF. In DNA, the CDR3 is TGTGCCAGCAGCACTCGGTGGGCAGGGGATGGCTACACCTTC. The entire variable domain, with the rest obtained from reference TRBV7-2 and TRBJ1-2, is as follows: GAGVSQSPSNKVTEKGKDVELRCDPISGHTALYWYRQSLGQGLEFLIYFQGNSAPDKSGLPSDRFSAERTGGSVSTLTIQRTQQEDSAVYLCASSTRWAGDGYTFGSGTRLTVV.